The 21 T cell receptor beta chains given below trace back to one sample, sequenced in a study of beta chain features in type 1 diabetes. The study's findings and limits: Among patients with Type 1 diabetes, TCRB CDR3s were moderately but significantly shorter in every one of the four CD4+ subsets.

Sequenced material consisted of expressed TCRB transcripts (all of the isolated RNA was reverse transcribed). The assay was immunoSEQ multiplex PCR, and TCRdb's table has in-frame clones only and misses some. The table lists 600,000 to 700,000 clones, around 11% of them singletons. No cognate antigen is known for these TCRs. The specimen was naive CD4+ T cells from blood. Receptor source: a man under 40 with type 1 diabetes.

This clone has a handful of counts. This chain links TRBV30 with TRBJ2-1; tentatively, D is TRBD1 or TRBD2 (6 bases each). CDR3 length: 15 residues. Germline V gene lookup returns CDR1 GTSNPN and CDR2 SVGIG (reference sequence). Deletions cut 5 bases from V and 4 bases from J, with 18 bases between. The CDR3 DNA is TGTGCCTGGGATTTTGCGGGACAACCGTACAATGAGCAGTTCTTC. As protein: CAWDFAGQPYNEQFF.

The chain couples TRBV5-4 to TRBJ2-1, with 9 bases that match TRBD1. Trimming cost V 1 base and J 6 bases; bases outside gene matches: 8. The CDR3 covers 16 residues. Germline values: CDR1 SGHNT, CDR2 YYREEE (reference sequence). CDR3 region: CASSLRAGQGRNEQFF. In DNA, the CDR3 is TGTGCCAGCAGCTTGCGGGCGGGACAGGGCCGCAATGAGCAGTTCTTC. Combining the CDR3 with reference TRBV5-4 and TRBJ2-1 gives the whole variable domain ETGVTQSPTHLIKTRGQQVTLRCSSQSGHNTVSWYQQALGQGPQFIFQYYREEENGRGNFPPRFSGLQFPNYSSELNVNALELDDSALYLCASSLRAGQGRNEQFFGPGTRLTVL.

J is TRBJ2-1 and V is TRBV4-3; D is uncertain. V lost 1 base and J 7 bases, leaving 11 bases between the germline ends. Per germline, CDR1 LGHNA and CDR2 YSLEER. This CDR3 spans 14 amino acids. CDR3 bases: TGCGCCAGCAGCCAAGTTAACAAAGGGAATGAGCAGTTCTTC. It encodes CASSQVNKGNEQFF.

This clone was observed a handful of times. This rearrangement joins TRBV11-3 to TRBJ1-3; D might be TRBD1 (5 bases). V was trimmed by 3 bases and J by 3 bases, leaving 9 bases between them. CDR3 length: 14 amino acids. The germline CDR1 and CDR2 sequences are SGHNT and YENEEA. The CDR3 nucleotides read TGTGCCAGCAGCTTTACGGACAATGGAAACACCATATATTTT. Protein sequence: CASSFTDNGNTIYF. Using reference TRBV11-3 and TRBJ1-3 for the parts outside the CDR3, the full variable domain is EAGVVQSPRYKIIEKKQPVAFWCNPISGHNTLYWYLQNLGQGPELLIRYENEEAVDDSQLPKDRFSAERLKGVDSTLKIQPAELGDSAVYLCASSFTDNGNTIYFGEGSWLTVV.

The chain joins TRBV28 to TRBJ2-7, with 10 bases matching TRBD1. CDR3 length: 14 amino acids. With 7 bases clipped from V and 6 bases from J, the junction kept 9 bases outside the gene matches. Germline CDR1 reads MDHEN; CDR2 reads SYDVKM. CDR3 residues: CASIPGQGLGEQYF. As DNA, the CDR3 is TGTGCCAGCATACCGGGACAGGGGCTTGGCGAGCAGTACTTC. Filled out from reference TRBV28 and TRBJ2-7, the complete variable domain reads DVKVTQSSRYLVKRTGEKVFLECVQDMDHENMFWYRQDPGLGLRLIYFSYDVKMKEKGDIPEGYSVSREKKERFSLILESASTNQTSMYLCASIPGQGLGEQYFGPGTRLTVT.

Notes on this clone: Other nucleotide sequences from this sample produce the same CDR3. The gene calls are TRBV5-1 and TRBJ2-1; 10 nucleotides match TRBD2. The ends lost 5 bases at V and 1 base at J; junction bases unmatched: 0. In germline, CDR1 is SGHRS, CDR2 YFSETQ. The CDR3 spans 14 residues. CDR3 loop: CASSSGGSYNEQFF. As DNA, the CDR3 is TGCGCCAGCAGTAGCGGGGGGTCCTACAATGAGCAGTTCTTC.

The chain carries TRBV7-2 and TRBJ2-5; D remains unclear. The germline CDR1 and CDR2 sequences are SGHTA and FQGNSA. V dropped 8 bases and J dropped 2 bases, with 9 bases sitting between them. This CDR3 region has 12 residues. The CDR3: CASLRAQETQYF. As DNA, the CDR3 is TGTGCCAGCTTACGGGCTCAAGAGACCCAGTACTTC. Supplemented by reference TRBV7-2 and TRBJ2-5, the full variable domain reads GAGVSQSPSNKVTEKGKDVELRCDPISGHTALYWYRQSLGQGLEFLIYFQGNSAPDKSGLPSDRFSAERTGGSVSTLTIQRTQQEDSAVYLCASLRAQETQYFGPGTRLLVL.

The V and J genes are TRBV7-9 and TRBJ2-3; the D call may be TRBD1 or TRBD2 (5 bases each). Trimming removed 1 base at V and 2 bases at J, with 7 bases between. Germline CDR1 is SEHNR and CDR2 is FQNEAQ (reference sequence). CDR3 length equals 14 residues. The CDR3 sequence: CASSLEGTTDTQYF. The CDR3 DNA follows: TGTGCCAGCAGCTTAGAGGGGACCACAGATACGCAGTATTTT.

This clone has only a few counts. The chain combines TRBV9 with TRBJ2-1; 7 bases fit TRBD1. The J segment lost 2 bases and the V segment lost 2 bases, leaving 7 bases of the junction unmatched. The CDR3 has 16 residues. The germline V gene has CDR1 SGDLS and CDR2 YYNGEE. The CDR3 protein is CASSVWTGGAYNEQFF. CDR3 DNA sequence: TGTGCCAGCAGCGTCTGGACAGGTGGGGCCTACAATGAGCAGTTCTTC.

This chain uses TRBV19 with TRBJ2-2; possibly TRBD1 for D (6 bases). CDR3 length: 13 residues. V was trimmed by 7 bases and J by 4 bases, leaving 10 bases between them. CDR1 is LNHDA and CDR2 is SQIVND in the germline V gene (reference sequence). Here the CDR3 reads CASIEQGTGELFF. The CDR3 DNA is TGTGCCAGTATAGAACAGGGCACCGGGGAGCTGTTTTTT.

This clone occurred a few times. V is TRBV5-4 and J is TRBJ1-4; TRBD1 matches 8 bases. The CDR3 is made up of 14 amino acids. From germline, CDR1 is SGHNT and CDR2 YYREEE (reference sequence). V lost 4 bases, J lost 6 bases, and 5 bases stayed unmatched. CDR3 in amino acids: CASSDDRGYEKLFF. CDR3 nucleotide sequence: TGTGCCAGCAGCGACGACAGGGGCTATGAAAAACTGTTTTTT.

This chain links TRBV7-9 with TRBJ2-5; D might be TRBD1 (6 bases). The length of the CDR3 is 14 residues. The germline gives CDR1 SEHNR, CDR2 FQNEAQ (reference sequence). Trimming took 5 bases from V and 11 from J, leaving 21 bases between them. The CDR3 loop is CASSITGQRAEQYF. The CDR3 DNA follows: TGTGCCAGCAGCATTACGGGACAAAGAGCAGAGCAGTACTTC.

This sequence joins TRBV7-2 and TRBJ2-7; D is ambiguous. Trimming cost V 4 bases and J 3 bases, with 13 bases left between them. The CDR3 loop spans 14 amino acids. Germline CDR1 SGHTA, CDR2 FQGNSA. This CDR3 reads CASSSDGGYYEQYF. CDR3 coding DNA: TGTGCCAGCAGCTCGGACGGTGGGTACTACGAGCAGTACTTC.

This clone was found a few times. This sequence joins TRBV7-9 and TRBJ1-2, with D maybe TRBD1 (5 bases). This CDR3 region has 11 residues. V was clipped by 4 bases and J by 10 bases, with 10 bases between them. Germline V gene sequence: CDR1 SEHNR, CDR2 FQNEAQ (reference sequence). CDR3 sequence: CASSWDPDYTF. The DNA for the CDR3 is TGTGCCAGCAGCTGGGACCCTGACTACACCTTC. Full variable domain (rest looked up from reference TRBV7-9 and TRBJ1-2): DTGVSQNPRHKITKRGQNVTFRCDPISEHNRLYWYRQTLGQGPEFLTYFQNEAQLEKSRLLSDRFSAERPKGSFSTLEIQRTEQGDSAMYLCASSWDPDYTFGSGTRLTVV.

The CDR3: CASSPQASYNEQFF. The CDR3 region has the DNA TGCGCCAGCAGCCCACAGGCTTCCTACAATGAGCAGTTCTTC. The chain combines TRBV5-1 with TRBJ2-1; D is perhaps TRBD1 (5 bases). Germline V gives CDR1 SGHRS, CDR2 YFSETQ. This CDR3 is built from 14 residues. V was pared by 4 bases and J by 1 base, with 9 bases between.

J is TRBJ2-7 and V is TRBV28; 7 nucleotides agree with TRBD2. Trimming took 8 bases from V and 3 from J; bases not matched to a gene: 10. The germline V gene encodes CDR1 MDHEN and CDR2 SYDVKM. The CDR3 has 14 amino acids. The CDR3 DNA is TGTGCCAGCGGGAGGGTCTCCCGAGACTACGAGCAGTACTTC. This codes for CASGRVSRDYEQYF.

The sample holds a few counts of this clone. This sequence joins TRBV7-2 and TRBJ2-2; D perhaps matches TRBD2 (5 bases). This CDR3 comprises 15 residues. Germline V gene sequence: CDR1 SGHTA, CDR2 FQGNSA. Trimming removed 5 bases at V and 0 bases at J, with 10 bases between. DNA of the CDR3: TGTGCCAGCAGCCCGGACTGGGCGAACACCGGGGAGCTGTTTTTT. This sequence encodes CASSPDWANTGELFF.

This chain links TRBV7-2 with TRBJ1-2, with TRBD1 as a possible D gene (6 bases). Germline-derived CDR1 and CDR2 are SGHTA and FQGNSA. The CDR3 runs to 13 residues. The germline V and J ends were trimmed by 5 bases and 6 bases, with 13 bases remaining between them. The CDR3 is CASSLRDTDGYTF. DNA for the CDR3: TGTGCCAGCAGCCTCAGGGACACCGATGGCTACACCTTC.

There are a few counts of this clone. This rearrangement joins TRBV7-2 to TRBJ2-5; weak D call: TRBD2 (6 bases). This CDR3 is built from 14 residues. The V gene lost 5 bases and the J gene lost 4 bases, with 14 bases spanning the gap. Germline CDR1 and CDR2: SGHTA and FQGNSA. The CDR3 here is CASSPHQGGETQYF. For the CDR3, the DNA is TGTGCCAGCAGCCCACACCAGGGAGGAGAGACCCAGTACTTC.

The chain uses TRBV4-3 and TRBJ2-2; D possibly uses TRBD1 or TRBD2 (5 bases each). The CDR3 spans 15 residues. Trimming took off 3 bases at V and 5 bases at J, with 13 bases between the two ends. Germline V gives CDR1 LGHNA, CDR2 YSLEER. CDR3 coding DNA: TGCGCCAGCAGCCACCCTCGTGGGACGACCGGGGAGCTGTTTTTT. This codes for CASSHPRGTTGELFF.

J is TRBJ2-2 and V is TRBV9; 7 bases align to TRBD2. Germline CDR1 is SGDLS and CDR2 is YYNGEE. The CDR3 length is 17 residues. Trimming at V came to 0 bases and at J to 1 base, leaving 6 bases not matched to a gene. CDR3 DNA: TGTGCCAGCAGCGTAGTGGGAGGGCGGGTGAACACCGGGGAGCTGTTTTTT. Amino acid sequence: CASSVVGGRVNTGELFF.